This T cell receptor (beta chain) was retrieved from a study of T cell responses to AZD1222 COVID-19 vaccine. As for this clone: Its antigen is unknown.

The protocol was immunoSEQ multiplex PCR, while the TCRdb copy is restricted to in-frame clones and leaves out a portion. The table records about 100,000 clones, about 85% of them present only once. Study-wide results and limits: Repertoire sampling happened only post peak T cell response.

The CDR3 consists of 16 residues. V lost 8 bases, J lost 2 bases, and 19 bases lay in between. Germline V gives CDR1 SEHNR, CDR2 FQNEAQ (reference sequence). The sequenced sample was peripheral blood, obtained on day 0 of AZD1222 vaccination. The receptor's source is an adult in good health. This chain uses TRBV7-9 with TRBJ1-3, with D perhaps TRBD1 (6 bases). In DNA form, the CDR3 reads TGTGCCAGCCGGGGTCGAAGGGGGGGCCCTGGAAACACCATATATTTT. Amino acids: CASRGRRGGPGNTIYF.